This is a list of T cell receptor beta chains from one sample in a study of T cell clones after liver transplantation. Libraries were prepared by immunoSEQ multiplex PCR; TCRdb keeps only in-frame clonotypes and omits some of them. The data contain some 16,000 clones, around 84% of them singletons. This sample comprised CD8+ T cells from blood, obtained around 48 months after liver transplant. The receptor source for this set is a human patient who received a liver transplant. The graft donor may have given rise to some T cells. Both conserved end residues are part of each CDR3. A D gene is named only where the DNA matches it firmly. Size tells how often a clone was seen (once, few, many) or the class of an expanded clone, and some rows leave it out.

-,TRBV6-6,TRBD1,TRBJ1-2,TGTGCCAGCAGTTACCCGGGGACAGGGGATGGTGGCTACACCTTC,CASSYPGTGDGGYTF
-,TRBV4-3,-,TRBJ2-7,TGCGCCAGCAGCCAAGATAAGTCTCCGTACGAGCAGTACTTC,CASSQDKSPYEQYF
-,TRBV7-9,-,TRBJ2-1,TGTGCCAGCAGCCCCGTCGGCAGGGAGAATCGGGGTGAGCAGTTCTTC,CASSPVGRENRGEQFF
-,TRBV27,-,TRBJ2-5,TGTGCCAGCAGTTTAGGGGCAGGGTTACAAGAGACCCAGTACTTC,CASSLGAGLQETQYF
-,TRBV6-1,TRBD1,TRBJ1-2,TGTGCCAGCAGAGTAGTGAGGACAGTCAGGGGGGGCTACACCTTC,CASRVVRTVRGGYTF
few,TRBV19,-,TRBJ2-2,TGTGCCAGTAGATTCCTCCGCCCCGGGCCTATGGGAACCGGGGAGCTGTTTTTT,CASRFLRPGPMGTGELFF
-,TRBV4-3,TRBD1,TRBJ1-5,TGCGCCAGCAGACCCGGGACAGGGGACAATCAGCCCCAGCATTTT,CASRPGTGDNQPQHF
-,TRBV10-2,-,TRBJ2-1,TGCGCCAGCAGGGTGGGCGGGACCTCCTACAATGAGCAGTTCTTC,CASRVGGTSYNEQFF
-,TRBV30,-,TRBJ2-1,TGTGCCTGGACCTTAGCAGCCACTTCCTACAATGAGCAGTTCTTC,CAWTLAATSYNEQFF
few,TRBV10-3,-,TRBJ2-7,TGTGCCATCAGTGAGAGCACGGGGTACGAGCAGTACTTC,CAISESTGYEQYF
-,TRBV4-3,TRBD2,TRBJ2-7,TGCGCCAGCAGCCAAGAAGGACTCGCGGGGGGGGGTCTCGACGAGCAGTACTTC,CASSQEGLAGGGLDEQYF
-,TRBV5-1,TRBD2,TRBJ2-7,TGCGCCAGCAGCTTGGGGACTAGCGGGTGGTACGAGCAGTACTTC,CASSLGTSGWYEQYF
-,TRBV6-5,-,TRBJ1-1,TGTGCCAGCAGCCGCCCATCCACTGAAGCTTTCTTT,CASSRPSTEAFF
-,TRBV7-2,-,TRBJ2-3,TGTGCCAGCAGAGACCGGGACATCCATACGCAGTATTTT,CASRDRDIHTQYF